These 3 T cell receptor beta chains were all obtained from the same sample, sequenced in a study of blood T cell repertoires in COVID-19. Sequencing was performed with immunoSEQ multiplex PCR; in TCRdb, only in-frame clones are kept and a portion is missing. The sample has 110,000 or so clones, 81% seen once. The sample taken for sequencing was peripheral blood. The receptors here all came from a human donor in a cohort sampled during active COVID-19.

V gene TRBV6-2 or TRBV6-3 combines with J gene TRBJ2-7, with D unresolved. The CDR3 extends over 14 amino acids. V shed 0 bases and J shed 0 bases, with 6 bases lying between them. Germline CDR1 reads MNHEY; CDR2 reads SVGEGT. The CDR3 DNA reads TGTGCCAGCAGTTACTCGACTCCCTCCTACGAGCAGTACTTC. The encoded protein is CASSYSTPSYEQYF.

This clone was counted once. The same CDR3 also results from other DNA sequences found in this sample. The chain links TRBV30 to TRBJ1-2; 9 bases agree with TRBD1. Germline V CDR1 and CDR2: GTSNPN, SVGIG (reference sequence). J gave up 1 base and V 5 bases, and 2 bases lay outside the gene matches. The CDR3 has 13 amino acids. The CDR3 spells CAWGTGINYGYTF. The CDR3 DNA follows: TGTGCCTGGGGGACAGGGATTAACTATGGCTACACCTTC. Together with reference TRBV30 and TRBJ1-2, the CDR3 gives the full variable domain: SQTIHQWPATLVQPVGSPLSLECTVEGTSNPNLYWYRQAAGRGLQLLFYSVGIGQISSEVPQNLSASRPQDRQFILSSKKLLLSDSGFYLCAWGTGINYGYTFGSGTRLTVV.

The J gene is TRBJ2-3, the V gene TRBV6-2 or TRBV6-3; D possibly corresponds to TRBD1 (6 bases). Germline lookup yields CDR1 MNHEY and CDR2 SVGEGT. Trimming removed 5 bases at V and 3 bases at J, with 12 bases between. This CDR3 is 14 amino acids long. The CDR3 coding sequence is TGTGCCAGCAGTAATACCAGGGGTACAGATACGCAGTATTTT. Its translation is CASSNTRGTDTQYF.